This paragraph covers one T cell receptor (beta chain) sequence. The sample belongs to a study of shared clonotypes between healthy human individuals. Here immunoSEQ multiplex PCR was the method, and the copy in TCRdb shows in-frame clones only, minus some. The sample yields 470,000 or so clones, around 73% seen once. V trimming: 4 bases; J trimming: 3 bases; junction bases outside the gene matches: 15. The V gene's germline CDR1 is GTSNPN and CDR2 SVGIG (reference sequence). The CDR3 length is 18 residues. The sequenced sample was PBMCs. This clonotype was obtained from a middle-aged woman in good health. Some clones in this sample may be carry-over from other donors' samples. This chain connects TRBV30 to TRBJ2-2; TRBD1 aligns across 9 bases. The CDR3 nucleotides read TGTGCCTGGAAACAGGGGGCTGCTCACCTCCTTTACACCGGGGAGCTGTTTTTT. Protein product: CAWKQGAAHLLYTGELFF.